This is a list of T cell receptor beta chains from one sample in a study of blood T cell repertoires in COVID-19. The protocol was immunoSEQ multiplex PCR, while the TCRdb copy is restricted to in-frame clones and leaves out a portion. The top ten hold roughly 1.6% of the sample, which has about 280,000 clones, around 90% seen once. Sequenced sample: PBMCs or T cells enriched from blood (not recorded which). Receptors originate from a woman aged 18-35 years with acute COVID-19. Each CDR3 is given with its conserved first and last residue. D genes are given only for firm matches. Not every row has a clone size; where given, it reads once, few, many or a size class.

cdr3_nt: TGTGCCATCAGTGAGTCGGGGACAGGGGGGTACGAGCAGTACTTC; cdr3_aa: CAISESGTGGYEQYF; clone_size: NA; j_call: TRBJ2-7; v_call: TRBV10-3; d_call: TRBD1
cdr3_nt: TGTGCCACCCGGAAGGAGTACGAGCAGTACTTC; cdr3_aa: CATRKEYEQYF; clone_size: once; j_call: TRBJ2-7; v_call: TRBV10-3; d_call: NA
cdr3_nt: TGTGCCAGCAGTTTAACCCCCCGACTAGCGGGAGTGGCAGATACGCAGTATTTT; cdr3_aa: CASSLTPRLAGVADTQYF; clone_size: NA; j_call: TRBJ2-3; v_call: TRBV27; d_call: TRBD2
cdr3_nt: TGTGCCATCGCGGAGAACTATGGCTACACCTTC; cdr3_aa: CAIAENYGYTF; clone_size: NA; j_call: TRBJ1-2; v_call: TRBV10-3; d_call: NA
cdr3_nt: TGTGCCAGCAGTTCGAGATACGAGCAGTACTTC; cdr3_aa: CASSSRYEQYF; clone_size: NA; j_call: TRBJ2-7; v_call: TRBV2; d_call: NA
cdr3_nt: TGTGCCAGCAGACTAGCGGGAGGCACAGATACGCAGTATTTT; cdr3_aa: CASRLAGGTDTQYF; clone_size: NA; j_call: TRBJ2-3; v_call: TRBV28; d_call: TRBD2
cdr3_nt: TGTGCCAGCAGCTTGATACAGGCTGAAAACACCATATATTTT; cdr3_aa: CASSLIQAENTIYF; clone_size: few; j_call: TRBJ1-3; v_call: TRBV5-6; d_call: NA
cdr3_nt: TGCGCCAGCAGCCAGGATAATTCACCCCTCCACTTT; cdr3_aa: CASSQDNSPLHF; clone_size: NA; j_call: TRBJ1-6; v_call: TRBV5-1; d_call: NA
cdr3_nt: TGTGCCAGCAGCCCACCCGGGGTTACCCACTCCTACGAGCAGTACTTC; cdr3_aa: CASSPPGVTHSYEQYF; clone_size: NA; j_call: TRBJ2-7; v_call: TRBV7-9; d_call: NA
cdr3_nt: TGTGCCAGCAGTCCGGGGGTAGGCGCTGAAGCTTTCTTT; cdr3_aa: CASSPGVGAEAFF; clone_size: once; j_call: TRBJ1-1; v_call: TRBV6-5; d_call: NA
cdr3_nt: TGCGCCAGCAGCCGCGGGGAGGGCCCGTACCAGCCCCAGCATTTT; cdr3_aa: CASSRGEGPYQPQHF; clone_size: NA; j_call: TRBJ1-5; v_call: TRBV5-1; d_call: NA
cdr3_nt: TGTGCCAGCAGCCAAGATCTTGGGAGCACTGAAGCTTTCTTT; cdr3_aa: CASSQDLGSTEAFF; clone_size: NA; j_call: TRBJ1-1; v_call: TRBV4-2; d_call: NA
cdr3_nt: TGTGCCAGCAGAGAAGACAGGGGGCAAGAGACCCAGTACTTC; cdr3_aa: CASREDRGQETQYF; clone_size: NA; j_call: TRBJ2-5; v_call: TRBV2; d_call: TRBD1
cdr3_nt: TGTGCCAGCAGTTTTTCTGGACAGATAAATTACGAGCAGTACTTC; cdr3_aa: CASSFSGQINYEQYF; clone_size: NA; j_call: TRBJ2-7; v_call: TRBV28; d_call: NA
cdr3_nt: TGTGCCAGCTCGCTAAAAGGGGGCAATCAGCCCCAGCATTTT; cdr3_aa: CASSLKGGNQPQHF; clone_size: NA; j_call: TRBJ1-5; v_call: TRBV28; d_call: NA
cdr3_nt: TGTGCCAGTAGTATCAGTCGGGATAATTCACCCCTCCACTTT; cdr3_aa: CASSISRDNSPLHF; clone_size: once; j_call: TRBJ1-6; v_call: TRBV19; d_call: NA
cdr3_nt: TGTGCCAGCAGCTCAGACAGTAGCTCCTACGAGCAGTACTTC; cdr3_aa: CASSSDSSSYEQYF; clone_size: NA; j_call: TRBJ2-7; v_call: TRBV7-9; d_call: NA
cdr3_nt: TGTGCCAGCAGCACCCGGACTAGCCGGATAGGCGAGCAGTACTTC; cdr3_aa: CASSTRTSRIGEQYF; clone_size: NA; j_call: TRBJ2-7; v_call: TRBV28; d_call: TRBD2
cdr3_nt: TGTGCCAGCAGCTTAGCCTTAGCGGGGTCAACAGATACGCAGTATTTT; cdr3_aa: CASSLALAGSTDTQYF; clone_size: NA; j_call: TRBJ2-3; v_call: TRBV7-6; d_call: TRBD2
cdr3_nt: TGTGCCAGCAGTTACTCGGCGGGACAGGGCAACTATGGCTACACCTTC; cdr3_aa: CASSYSAGQGNYGYTF; clone_size: NA; j_call: TRBJ1-2; v_call: TRBV6-2/TRBV6-3; d_call: TRBD1
cdr3_nt: TGCGCCAGCAGCTACGGGACTTCCACCTACAATGAGCAGTTCTTC; cdr3_aa: CASSYGTSTYNEQFF; clone_size: NA; j_call: TRBJ2-1; v_call: TRBV4-3; d_call: NA
cdr3_nt: TGTGCCAGCAGCTCAAGGGAGGTCCACTACGAGCAGTACTTC; cdr3_aa: CASSSREVHYEQYF; clone_size: many; j_call: TRBJ2-7; v_call: TRBV13; d_call: NA
cdr3_nt: TGCGCCAGCAGCTTGATCGGTCAGGGATCATACTCTGGGGCCAACGTCCTGACTTTC; cdr3_aa: CASSLIGQGSYSGANVLTF; clone_size: once; j_call: TRBJ2-6; v_call: TRBV5-1; d_call: NA
cdr3_nt: TGCGCCAGCACCCGGGACAGGGGTAATTCACCCCTCCACTTT; cdr3_aa: CASTRDRGNSPLHF; clone_size: NA; j_call: TRBJ1-6; v_call: TRBV5-1; d_call: TRBD1
cdr3_nt: TGTGCCAGCAGTTTGGGGCCTGGGGCCAACGTCCTGACTTTC; cdr3_aa: CASSLGPGANVLTF; clone_size: NA; j_call: TRBJ2-6; v_call: TRBV27; d_call: NA
cdr3_nt: TGTGCCAGCAGCGGCGGGACTCCGGATACGCAGTATTTT; cdr3_aa: CASSGGTPDTQYF; clone_size: once; j_call: TRBJ2-3; v_call: TRBV9; d_call: NA
cdr3_nt: TGTGCCAGCAGACCCACGGGACAGGCATACGAGCAGTACTTC; cdr3_aa: CASRPTGQAYEQYF; clone_size: NA; j_call: TRBJ2-7; v_call: TRBV2; d_call: TRBD1
cdr3_nt: TGTGCCAGCAGCGTAGATTTAGCGGGAGTTAACGGGGAGCTGTTTTTT; cdr3_aa: CASSVDLAGVNGELFF; clone_size: NA; j_call: TRBJ2-2; v_call: TRBV9; d_call: TRBD2
cdr3_nt: TGTGCCAGCTCACCGGGCAGGGATCCTGAAGCTTTCTTT; cdr3_aa: CASSPGRDPEAFF; clone_size: once; j_call: TRBJ1-1; v_call: TRBV18; d_call: NA
cdr3_nt: TGCGCCAGCAGCTCACAGGGGGCCTACGAGCAGTACTTC; cdr3_aa: CASSSQGAYEQYF; clone_size: NA; j_call: TRBJ2-7; v_call: TRBV4-1; d_call: TRBD1
cdr3_nt: TGCGCCAGCAGCGAACAGGGGGGGAACACTGAAGCTTTCTTT; cdr3_aa: CASSEQGGNTEAFF; clone_size: once; j_call: TRBJ1-1; v_call: TRBV5-1; d_call: TRBD1
cdr3_nt: TGTGCCAGTAGTATAGTTTCGGGAATTGGGTTCAATCAGCCCCAGCATTTT; cdr3_aa: CASSIVSGIGFNQPQHF; clone_size: NA; j_call: TRBJ1-5; v_call: TRBV19; d_call: NA
cdr3_nt: TGTGCCAGCAGCCCGGGACAGGGGCTGAGTCAGCCCCAGCATTTT; cdr3_aa: CASSPGQGLSQPQHF; clone_size: once; j_call: TRBJ1-5; v_call: TRBV7-8; d_call: TRBD1
cdr3_nt: TGTGCCAGCAGTTTCAGGGACTCCTACGAGCAGTACTTC; cdr3_aa: CASSFRDSYEQYF; clone_size: NA; j_call: TRBJ2-7; v_call: TRBV27; d_call: NA
cdr3_nt: TGTGCCAGCGGAGAGACAGGGAGATACACAGATACGCAGTATTTT; cdr3_aa: CASGETGRYTDTQYF; clone_size: NA; j_call: TRBJ2-3; v_call: TRBV13; d_call: TRBD1
cdr3_nt: TGTGCCAGCCTTCGGGACAGGGCTTCCTACGAGCAGTACTTC; cdr3_aa: CASLRDRASYEQYF; clone_size: NA; j_call: TRBJ2-7; v_call: TRBV6-5; d_call: TRBD1
cdr3_nt: TGCAGCGTTGTCAGTTTCTCGCGGGAGGTACCCTACAATGAGCAGTTCTTC; cdr3_aa: CSVVSFSREVPYNEQFF; clone_size: NA; j_call: TRBJ2-1; v_call: TRBV29-1; d_call: TRBD2
cdr3_nt: TGTGCCAGCTCACCGTCCCAGCGGAGGTACAATGAGCAGTTCTTC; cdr3_aa: CASSPSQRRYNEQFF; clone_size: many; j_call: TRBJ2-1; v_call: TRBV18; d_call: NA
cdr3_nt: TGTGCCAGCAGCTTCGGAAAGCGGGGTTCCTACGAGCAGTACTTC; cdr3_aa: CASSFGKRGSYEQYF; clone_size: NA; j_call: TRBJ2-7; v_call: TRBV7-2; d_call: TRBD2
cdr3_nt: TGTGCCAGCAGAATAGCGGGAGGGGGGCACTCGGGCTACACCTTC; cdr3_aa: CASRIAGGGHSGYTF; clone_size: NA; j_call: TRBJ1-2; v_call: TRBV7-8; d_call: NA
cdr3_nt: TGTGCCTGGAGTTTAACACGAAATTATGGCTACACCTTC; cdr3_aa: CAWSLTRNYGYTF; clone_size: NA; j_call: TRBJ1-2; v_call: TRBV30; d_call: NA
cdr3_nt: TGTGCCAGCAGTTATGTTCAGGGTAGCTACGAGCAGTACTTC; cdr3_aa: CASSYVQGSYEQYF; clone_size: NA; j_call: TRBJ2-7; v_call: TRBV2; d_call: NA
cdr3_nt: TGCGCCAGCAGCCCCGGACATCTAGCGGGCCAAGAGACCCAGTACTTC; cdr3_aa: CASSPGHLAGQETQYF; clone_size: NA; j_call: TRBJ2-5; v_call: TRBV5-1; d_call: TRBD2
cdr3_nt: TGCGCCAGCAGTGGTGTCGGTAACACTGAAGCTTTCTTT; cdr3_aa: CASSGVGNTEAFF; clone_size: once; j_call: TRBJ1-1; v_call: TRBV10-1; d_call: NA
cdr3_nt: TGCGCCAGCAGCCAACCGGGACAGGGGGGAAGCAATCAGCCCCAGCATTTT; cdr3_aa: CASSQPGQGGSNQPQHF; clone_size: NA; j_call: TRBJ1-5; v_call: TRBV4-1; d_call: TRBD1
cdr3_nt: TGTGCCAGCAGCCCGGAAGTAGCGGGAGCTGGAAATGAGCAGTTCTTC; cdr3_aa: CASSPEVAGAGNEQFF; clone_size: NA; j_call: TRBJ2-1; v_call: TRBV7-6; d_call: TRBD2
cdr3_nt: TGTGCCAGCAGTGACCCCGACAGGGGGCAAAAACTGTTTTTT; cdr3_aa: CASSDPDRGQKLFF; clone_size: NA; j_call: TRBJ1-4; v_call: TRBV25-1; d_call: TRBD1
cdr3_nt: TGCGCCAGCAACAATCGGGGGAGCTCCTACGAGCAGTACTTC; cdr3_aa: CASNNRGSSYEQYF; clone_size: NA; j_call: TRBJ2-7; v_call: TRBV5-1; d_call: NA
cdr3_nt: TGTGCCAGCAGTTTAGGGTGGGGGGGGAGCAGGGAAGCTTTCTTT; cdr3_aa: CASSLGWGGSREAFF; clone_size: NA; j_call: TRBJ1-1; v_call: TRBV27; d_call: NA
cdr3_nt: TGTGCCTGGAGCAGACAGGAAACTAATGAAAAACTGTTTTTT; cdr3_aa: CAWSRQETNEKLFF; clone_size: NA; j_call: TRBJ1-4; v_call: TRBV30; d_call: NA
cdr3_nt: TGTGCCATCGGAGAGACCGACAGGGACTACGAGCAGTACTTC; cdr3_aa: CAIGETDRDYEQYF; clone_size: NA; j_call: TRBJ2-7; v_call: TRBV10-3; d_call: TRBD1
cdr3_nt: TGTGCCAGTAGTCCCCGACAGGGACACGCCCCCCGCTACGAGCAGTACTTC; cdr3_aa: CASSPRQGHAPRYEQYF; clone_size: NA; j_call: TRBJ2-7; v_call: TRBV19; d_call: TRBD1
cdr3_nt: TGCAGTGCTAGTCCGACTACTAGTCCTACCTACAATGAGCAGTTCTTC; cdr3_aa: CSASPTTSPTYNEQFF; clone_size: once; j_call: TRBJ2-1; v_call: TRBV20-1; d_call: NA
cdr3_nt: TGTGCCTGGAGTGCGCAGGGAGATACGCAGTATTTT; cdr3_aa: CAWSAQGDTQYF; clone_size: NA; j_call: TRBJ2-3; v_call: TRBV30; d_call: NA
cdr3_nt: TGTGCCAGCAGCCTAGACACGAATAATTCACCCCTCCACTTT; cdr3_aa: CASSLDTNNSPLHF; clone_size: NA; j_call: TRBJ1-6; v_call: TRBV7-9; d_call: NA
cdr3_nt: TGTGCCAGCAGCACAACTAGCGGGAGTAACACCGGGGAGCTGTTTTTT; cdr3_aa: CASSTTSGSNTGELFF; clone_size: NA; j_call: TRBJ2-2; v_call: TRBV7-2; d_call: TRBD2
cdr3_nt: TGTGCCAGTACCGATCAGGCAGGCATTTTATATAGCAATCAGCCCCAGCATTTT; cdr3_aa: CASTDQAGILYSNQPQHF; clone_size: NA; j_call: TRBJ1-5; v_call: TRBV19; d_call: NA